This T cell receptor beta chain was retrieved from a study of blood T cell repertoires in COVID-19. The table came from immunoSEQ multiplex PCR; TCRdb's copy has only in-frame clones and leaves some out. Of about 290,000 clones in the sample, approximately 88% were seen once. The CDR3 extends over 14 amino acids. The germline gives CDR1 MNHEY, CDR2 SVGAGI. Trimming took 0 bases from V and 1 from J, leaving 6 bases between them. This receptor was taken from a woman between 40 and 55 years old who had recovered from COVID-19. The genes are TRBV6-5 and TRBJ2-5, with a possible D match to TRBD1 (5 bases). The source material was peripheral blood. The CDR3 spells CASSYSDSQETQYF. DNA for the CDR3: TGTGCCAGCAGTTACTCCGACAGCCAAGAGACCCAGTACTTC.